This T cell receptor beta chain was sequenced during a study of cytomegalovirus exposure and HLA in healthy donors. Overall study findings and caveats: Some public TCRs appeared in many individuals, while most sequences were rare. A later look showed TCR association rates differing by HLA locus, highest for DRB1 and lowest for HLA-C. The study designated 150 or so TCR beta chains cytomegalovirus-associated. Further analysis was carried out later, and it showed several of the most significant clusters appearing linked to common viral pathogens.

Concerning this clone itself: Its antigen remains unidentified.

The primer mix had 60 Vbeta and 13 Jbeta primers. The assay was immunoSEQ multiplex PCR, and TCRdb's table has in-frame clones only and misses some. Of roughly 150,000 clones in the sample, approximately 73% are singletons; the top ten hold approximately 5.4%. The CDR3 is 12 residues long. V was cut by 4 bases and J by 14 bases, with 12 bases left in between. Germline CDR1 reads SEHNR; CDR2 reads FQNEAQ (reference sequence). The rearrangement links TRBV7-9 to TRBJ1-6, with D hard to call. This TCR was recovered from a woman between 18 and 29 years old in good health and CMV-seropositive. Sample: PBMCs. The CDR3 DNA follows: TGTGCCAGCAGCTCCCCTGAGGTATCCCTCCACTTT. It specifies CASSSPEVSLHF.